This TCR beta chain stems from a study of blood T cell repertoires in COVID-19. Study details: Samples of COVID-19 (acute and convalescent) were obtained from the United States, Italy and Spain.

V shed 2 bases and J 7 bases; nucleotides not matched to a gene: 2. Germline CDR1 and CDR2: SGHKS and YYEKEE (reference sequence). The CDR3 loop spans 14 amino acids. Original methodology: From reference gene primer amplification, estimates of nucleated cell counts were derived. Assay used: immunoSEQ multiplex PCR; TCRdb lists only in-frame clones, some missing. For V, J and clone size, that table is used; D and trimming come from the DNA. This sample has over 150,000 clones, with 75% to 85% found just once. Sequencing was done on a sample of peripheral blood. The chain links TRBV5-5 to TRBJ1-6; 8 bases align to TRBD1. The receptor comes from a woman older than 75 with COVID-19, enrolled during active disease. The CDR3 region is CASSFRDRNSPLHF. Written as DNA, the CDR3 is TGTGCCAGCAGCTTCCGGGACAGGAATTCACCCCTCCACTTT. Complete variable domain (other parts from reference TRBV5-5 and TRBJ1-6): DAGVTQSPTHLIKTRGQQVTLRCSPISGHKSVSWYQQVLGQGPQFIFQYYEKEERGRGNFPDRFSARQFPNYSSELNVNALLLGDSALYLCASSFRDRNSPLHFGNGTRLTVT.